The next 27 T cell receptor beta chains were all read from a single sample in a study of cytomegalovirus exposure and HLA in healthy donors. The study ran its PCR with 60 Vbeta and 13 Jbeta primers. The table came from immunoSEQ multiplex PCR; TCRdb's copy has only in-frame clones and leaves some out. The table includes 150,000 to 200,000 clones, approximately 84% detected once. Input material: PBMCs. These receptors were collected from a girl under three years old in good health and CMV-seronegative.

V is TRBV2 and J is TRBJ2-7, with 8 bases matching TRBD2. The V gene end was trimmed by 9 bases and the J gene end by 1 base; junction bases not matched to a gene: 8. The CDR3 is 14 residues long. The germline gives CDR1 SNHLY, CDR2 FYNNEI. DNA for the CDR3: TGTGCCAGAGAGAGCGGGGGTTTATCCTACGAGCAGTACTTC. Translation: CARESGGLSYEQYF.

The gene calls are TRBV5-1 and TRBJ2-3; D is possibly TRBD2 (5 bases). The V end lost 1 base, the J end lost 4 bases, and 13 bases lay between the germline ends. CDR1 SGHRS and CDR2 YFSETQ come from the germline V gene. There are 15 residues in the CDR3. The CDR3 loop is CASSLRQAGSDTQYF. CDR3 bases: TGCGCCAGCAGCTTGAGGCAGGCGGGCTCAGATACGCAGTATTTT.

The chain uses TRBV10-3 and TRBJ2-5; 7 bases fit TRBD1. The CDR3 has 14 amino acids. CDR1 is ENHRY, CDR2 SYGVKD, per germline. The J segment lost 5 bases and the V segment lost 7 bases, leaving 10 bases of the junction unmatched. CDR3 sequence reads: CAITSDRERETQYF. The CDR3 nucleotides read TGTGCCATCACCAGCGACAGGGAACGGGAGACCCAGTACTTC.

This chain uses TRBV9 with TRBJ2-1; TRBD2 might be the D (5 bases). V was trimmed by 4 bases and J by 3 bases, leaving 17 bases between them. The CDR3 has 16 amino acids. The germline gives CDR1 SGDLS, CDR2 YYNGEE. The CDR3 region has the DNA TGTGCCAGCAGCCCCGAGGCAAGAGGGTACTACAATGAGCAGTTCTTC. This codes for CASSPEARGYYNEQFF.

The genes are TRBV2 and TRBJ1-1; TRBD1 aligns across 8 bases. The germline V gene has CDR1 SNHLY and CDR2 FYNNEI. After removal of 7 bases from V and 9 bases from J, the junction contained 7 bases not matched to a gene. CDR3 length equals 12 residues. The CDR3 protein is CASIYDRGKAFF. In DNA form, the CDR3 reads TGTGCCAGCATTTATGACAGGGGTAAAGCTTTCTTT.

This clone turned up a few times. The V and J genes are TRBV30 and TRBJ1-2; 9 nucleotides match TRBD1. The CDR3 covers 13 residues. Losses at the gene ends were 6 bases for V and 7 bases for J; bases not matched to a gene: 9. Germline V gives CDR1 GTSNPN, CDR2 SVGIG (reference sequence). The CDR3 region is CACTSTGGSGYTF. CDR3 DNA sequence: TGTGCCTGTACCTCGACAGGGGGGAGTGGCTACACCTTC.

The V gene is TRBV10-3, the J gene TRBJ2-5, with a tentative D call TRBD1 (6 bases). V was pared by 3 bases and J by 5 bases, with 25 bases between. This CDR3 comprises 18 residues. Germline assignment: CDR1 ENHRY and CDR2 SYGVKD. The CDR3 DNA is TGTGCCATCAGTGACGGTGTTCCCCCAAGACAGGCCTGGGAGACCCAGTACTTC. It encodes CAISDGVPPRQAWETQYF.

This clone occurred once. The chain is built from TRBV10-3 and TRBJ1-3; TRBD1 is a possible D gene (6 bases). Per germline, CDR1 ENHRY and CDR2 SYGVKD. Trimming shortened V by 1 base and J by 4 bases, and 11 bases separated the two germline ends. The CDR3 runs 15 residues. The CDR3 here is CAISEWQGNGNTIYF. CDR3 bases: TGTGCCATCAGTGAGTGGCAGGGGAACGGAAACACCATATATTTT.

The chain is built from TRBV5-1 and TRBJ1-2; a weak D match, TRBD1 (5 bases). The germline gives CDR1 SGHRS, CDR2 YFSETQ. This CDR3 comprises 13 residues. Between the trimmed V and J ends, which lost 2 bases and 8 bases, there was a span of 13 bases. The CDR3 loop reads CASSFRQGGGYTF. Written as DNA, the CDR3 is TGCGCCAGCAGCTTCAGGCAGGGAGGGGGCTACACCTTC.

V is TRBV18 and J is TRBJ1-5; no reliable D call. The ends were cut back, 3 bases at V and 5 bases at J, with 11 bases in the middle. Germline loops: CDR1 KGHSH, CDR2 LQKENI. This CDR3 has 14 residues. CDR3 protein: CASSPSPGYQPQHF. CDR3 sequence (DNA): TGTGCCAGCTCACCCAGCCCAGGATATCAGCCCCAGCATTTT.

This clone was seen only a few times. The rearrangement uses TRBV15 and TRBJ2-7, with 9 bases fitting TRBD1. The CDR3 loop spans 15 amino acids. Looked up from germline, CDR1 is LNHNV and CDR2 is YYDKDF (reference sequence). Germline trimming cut 0 bases from V and 4 bases from J; bases unmatched to any gene: 4. CDR3 amino acids: CATSRDRGTGYEQYF. CDR3 in DNA: TGTGCCACCAGCAGAGATAGAGGGACAGGGTACGAGCAGTACTTC.

The rearrangement uses TRBV28 and TRBJ2-5; D gene unclear. The J call may be faulty, since TRBJ2-7 better matches the DNA end. The germline gives CDR1 MDHEN, CDR2 SYDVKM. This CDR3 is 13 amino acids long. The CDR3, as DNA: TGTGCCAGCAGTGTGGGCCAGACCTACGAGCAGTACTTC. As protein: CASSVGQTYEQYF.

The chain couples TRBV29-1 to TRBJ2-7, with D possibly being TRBD1 (5 bases). CDR3 length equals 14 residues. Germline V gene lookup returns CDR1 SQVTM and CDR2 ANQGSEA. The V gene lost 5 bases and the J gene lost 1 base, with 15 bases spanning the gap. The CDR3 loop reads CSVSPRELSYEQYF. The CDR3 DNA sequence: TGCAGCGTTTCCCCCAGGGAATTGTCCTACGAGCAGTACTTC.

The chain is built from TRBV4-3 and TRBJ2-3; 9 nucleotides agree with TRBD2. Germline V gene lookup returns CDR1 LGHNA and CDR2 YSLEER. Trimming took 4 bases from V and 3 from J; bases not matched to a gene: 11. The CDR3 covers 17 residues. CDR3 in amino acids: CASSPYVAGEGTDTQYF. CDR3 sequence (DNA): TGCGCCAGCAGCCCCTACGTAGCGGGAGAGGGAACAGATACGCAGTATTTT.

The chain employs TRBV6-1 and TRBJ1-3; maybe TRBD1 (6 bases). Trimming removed 2 bases at V and 5 bases at J, with 22 bases between. This CDR3 region has 18 residues. CDR1 and CDR2 (germline): MNHNS, SASEGT. CDR3 coding DNA: TGTGCCAGCAGTGAACCACGAGACGGAGAGTGGGACAGAAACACCATATATTTT. It encodes CASSEPRDGEWDRNTIYF.

In this sample, this clone turned up a few times. The CDR3 reads CASSVRADTQYF. CDR3 bases: TGTGCCAGCAGTGTTCGAGCAGATACGCAGTATTTT. V and J are TRBV2 and TRBJ2-3; no clear D gene. V was pared by 4 bases and J by 4 bases, with 6 bases between. This CDR3 has 12 amino acids. Germline V gene data show CDR1 as SNHLY and CDR2 as FYNNEI.

The chain couples TRBV5-6 to TRBJ1-2, with 8 bases matching TRBD1. The germline CDR1 and CDR2 sequences are SGHDT and YYEEEE. CDR3 length: 16 amino acids. J was trimmed by 7 bases and V by 3 bases; bases with no gene match: 14. CDR3 nucleotides: TGTGCCAGCAGCTCCCGGGACAGGAGTGTTTTTAGTGGCTACACCTTC. Translated: CASSSRDRSVFSGYTF. The full variable domain, completed using reference TRBV5-6 and TRBJ1-2, is DAGVTQSPTHLIKTRGQQVTLRCSPKSGHDTVSWYQQALGQGPQFIFQYYEEEERQRGNFPDRFSGHQFPNYSSELNVNALLLGDSALYLCASSSRDRSVFSGYTFGSGTRLTVV.

The genes are TRBV6-1 and TRBJ2-7; no reliable D call. V shed 5 bases and J shed 7 bases, with 21 bases lying between them. The CDR3 runs 15 residues. CDR1 and CDR2 (germline): MNHNS, SASEGT. The CDR3 bases are TGTGCCAGCAGTCCACAAGGCGCATCGGGTCTGGAGCAGTACTTC. It is translated as CASSPQGASGLEQYF.

The CDR3 DNA follows: TGTGCCAGCAGCCCGGGACTAGCGGGAGGGTTTGCCTACGAGCAGTACTTC. Protein sequence: CASSPGLAGGFAYEQYF. The chain couples TRBV9 to TRBJ2-7, with 16 bases aligning to TRBD2. Trimming took 4 bases from V and 2 from J; bases not matched to a gene: 6. Germline V gene data show CDR1 as SGDLS and CDR2 as YYNGEE. This CDR3 has 17 residues.

The rearrangement joins TRBV11-3 to TRBJ2-7; the D gene is possibly TRBD2 (5 bases). Germline V gene data show CDR1 as SGHNT and CDR2 as YENEEA. CDR3 length equals 15 residues. V was shortened by 1 base and J by 5 bases, with 15 bases between the two germline ends. CDR3 protein: CASSLGGSELHEQYF. The CDR3 bases are TGTGCCAGCAGCTTAGGAGGTAGCGAACTCCACGAGCAGTACTTC.

This chain joins TRBV2 and TRBJ2-1; a weak D match, TRBD2 (7 bases). V was trimmed by 6 bases and J by 11 bases, leaving 11 bases between them. CDR1 is SNHLY, CDR2 FYNNEI, per germline. The CDR3 totals 11 residues. The CDR3 spells CASRTGGQQFF. CDR3 bases: TGTGCCAGCAGGACCGGGGGGCAGCAGTTCTTC. Full variable domain (remainder filled in from reference TRBV2 and TRBJ2-1): EPEVTQTPSHQVTQMGQEVILRCVPISNHLYFYWYRQILGQKVEFLVSFYNNEISEKSEIFDDQFSVERPDGSNFTLKIRSTKLEDSAMYFCASRTGGQQFFGPGTRLTVL.

The chain carries TRBV9 and TRBJ2-1; a possible D gene is TRBD1 (5 bases). From germline, CDR1 is SGDLS and CDR2 YYNGEE. Trimming pared 0 bases from V and 8 bases from J, leaving 18 bases between. The CDR3 contains 16 residues. In DNA, the CDR3 is TGTGCCAGCAGCGTAGCTGTAGGGGCAGGCGACGATGAGCAGTTCTTC. This encodes CASSVAVGAGDDEQFF.

V gene TRBV7-6 combines with J gene TRBJ2-1; D not resolved. The V gene lost 2 bases and the J gene lost 5 bases, with 10 bases spanning the gap. The CDR3 spans 14 residues. Germline CDR1 reads SGHVS; CDR2 reads FNYEAQ. CDR3 nucleotide sequence: TGTGCCAGCAGCTTATTATTGGGCAACAATGAGCAGTTCTTC. Its protein product is CASSLLLGNNEQFF.

In its sample, this clone was seen a few times. The chain links TRBV29-1 to TRBJ1-2; perhaps TRBD1 as D (5 bases). Germline CDR1 reads SQVTM; CDR2 reads ANQGSEA. Trimming pared 4 bases from V and 7 bases from J, leaving 10 bases between. The CDR3 has 11 amino acids. CDR3 region: CSVVGVAGYTF. The CDR3 DNA reads TGCAGCGTTGTAGGGGTTGCTGGCTACACCTTC.

The V and J genes are TRBV30 and TRBJ1-2; 10 bases line up with TRBD1. V lost 6 bases and J lost 8; bases outside the gene matches: 15. Germline loops: CDR1 GTSNPN, CDR2 SVGIG (reference sequence). The CDR3 runs 15 residues. The CDR3 DNA reads TGTGCCTGTGGGAACCCGGGACAGGGGATAAAGGGCTACACCTTC. Its protein product is CACGNPGQGIKGYTF.

The genes are TRBV7-2 and TRBJ1-3; unclear D gene. V gave up 1 base and J gave up 0 bases, with 7 bases separating them. Per the germline V gene, CDR1 is SGHTA and CDR2 is FQGNSA. This CDR3 contains 15 residues. This CDR3 is CASSLVSSSGNTIYF. The CDR3 DNA reads as TGTGCCAGCAGCTTAGTTAGTAGCTCTGGAAACACCATATATTTT.

This clone occurred a few times. The rearrangement joins TRBV7-8 to TRBJ2-1, with TRBD2 as a possible D gene (7 bases). V shed 5 bases and J shed 8 bases, with 16 bases lying between them. The CDR3 spans 14 residues. Looked up from germline, CDR1 is SGHVS and CDR2 is FQNEAQ. The CDR3 loop reads CASSPKGGADEQFF. CDR3 nucleotides: TGTGCCAGCAGCCCTAAGGGGGGGGCCGATGAGCAGTTCTTC.